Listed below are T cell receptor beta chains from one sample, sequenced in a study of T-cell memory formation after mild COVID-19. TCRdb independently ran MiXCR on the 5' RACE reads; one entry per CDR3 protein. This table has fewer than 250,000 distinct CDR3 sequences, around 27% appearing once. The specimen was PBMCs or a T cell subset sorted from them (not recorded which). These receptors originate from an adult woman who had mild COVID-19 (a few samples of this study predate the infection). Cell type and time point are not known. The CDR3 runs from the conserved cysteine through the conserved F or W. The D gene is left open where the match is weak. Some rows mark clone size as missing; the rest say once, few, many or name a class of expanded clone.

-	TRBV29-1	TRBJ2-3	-	CSARGSGGTDTQYF	TGCAGCGCTCGGGGGTCAGGGGGCACAGATACGCAGTATTTT
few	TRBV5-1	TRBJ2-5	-	CASSSRDNRETQYF	TGCGCCAGCAGCTCCCGGGACAACAGAGAGACCCAGTACTTC
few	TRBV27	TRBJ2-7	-	CASSLYGAGYEQYF	TGTGCCAGCAGTTTATATGGTGCGGGCTACGAGCAGTACTTC
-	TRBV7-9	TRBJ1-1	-	CASSNARLGPTEAFF	TGTGCCAGCAGCAACGCCCGACTTGGGCCCACTGAAGCTTTCTTT
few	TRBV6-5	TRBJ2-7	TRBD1	CASSTRDRGNYEQYF	TGTGCCAGCAGTACCCGGGACAGGGGGAACTACGAGCAGTACTTC
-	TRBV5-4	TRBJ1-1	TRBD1	CASSLPGDSRNTEAFF	TGTGCCAGCAGCCTCCCAGGGGACAGCAGGAACACTGAAGCTTTCTTT
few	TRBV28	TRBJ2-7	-	CASKYHEQYF	TGTGCCAGCAAGTACCACGAGCAGTACTTC
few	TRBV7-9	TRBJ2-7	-	CASSLTAYEQYF	TGTGCCAGCAGCTTGACAGCCTACGAGCAGTACTTC
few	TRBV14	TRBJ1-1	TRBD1	CASSSRDRGEAFF	TGTGCCAGCAGCTCCCGGGACAGGGGAGAAGCTTTCTTT
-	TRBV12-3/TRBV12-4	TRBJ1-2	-	CASSRALGYGYTF	TGTGCCAGCAGTCGGGCCTTAGGCTATGGCTACACCTTC
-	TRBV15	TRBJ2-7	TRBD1	CATSPRNDRAEQYF	TGTGCCACCAGCCCAAGGAATGACAGGGCCGAGCAGTACTTC
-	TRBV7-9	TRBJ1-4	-	CASSLRQGREKLFF	TGTGCCAGCAGCTTACGGCAGGGGCGAGAAAAACTGTTTTTT
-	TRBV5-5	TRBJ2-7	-	CASRKWAATYEQYF	TGTGCCAGCAGAAAGTGGGCAGCTACCTACGAGCAGTACTTC
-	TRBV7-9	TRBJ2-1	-	CASSSSELHEQFF	TGTGCCAGCAGCTCGAGTGAACTCCATGAGCAGTTCTTC
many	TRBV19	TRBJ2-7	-	CASSRGYEQYF	TGTGCCAGCAGTAGGGGCTACGAGCAGTACTTC
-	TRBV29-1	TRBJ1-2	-	CSVEWPLGDYGYTF	TGCAGCGTTGAATGGCCCCTCGGTGACTATGGCTACACCTTC
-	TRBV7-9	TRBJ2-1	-	CASSAGQSEQFF	TGTGCCAGCAGCGCAGGACAGTCGGAGCAGTTCTTC
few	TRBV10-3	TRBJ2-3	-	CAIGLPMDTQYF	TGTGCCATCGGGCTGCCCATGGATACGCAGTATTTT
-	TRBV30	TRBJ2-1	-	CAWSVRGEQFF	TGTGCCTGGAGTGTAAGAGGAGAGCAGTTCTTC
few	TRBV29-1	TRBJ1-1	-	CSVEQGEAEAFF	TGCAGCGTTGAGCAGGGCGAGGCTGAAGCTTTCTTT
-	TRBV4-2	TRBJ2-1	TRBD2	CASSQDSASGSWNEQFF	TGTGCCAGCAGCCAAGATTCGGCTAGCGGGAGCTGGAATGAGCAGTTCTTC
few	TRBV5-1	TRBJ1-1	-	CASSLGRVDEAFF	TGCGCCAGCAGCTTGGGCAGGGTAGATGAAGCTTTCTTT
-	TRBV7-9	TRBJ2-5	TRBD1	CASSGARDRGRETQYF	TGTGCCAGCAGCGGAGCCCGGGACAGGGGACGGGAGACCCAGTACTTC
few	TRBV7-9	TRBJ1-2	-	CASSYAGMNYGYTF	TGTGCCAGCAGCTACGCCGGGATGAACTATGGCTACACCTTC
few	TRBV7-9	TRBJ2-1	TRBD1	CASSSQGAFLNEQFF	TGTGCCAGCAGCTCTCAGGGGGCTTTTTTGAATGAGCAGTTCTTC
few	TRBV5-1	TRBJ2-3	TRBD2	CASSSGLAGSDTQYF	TGCGCCAGCAGCTCGGGACTAGCGGGGTCAGATACGCAGTATTTT
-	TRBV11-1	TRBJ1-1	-	CASSLDGQMNTEAFF	TGTGCCAGCAGCTTAGATGGACAAATGAACACTGAAGCTTTCTTT
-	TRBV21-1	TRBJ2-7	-	CASSKVRMEGILGTEYEQYF	TGTGCCAGCAGCAAAGTTAGGATGGAGGGGATCCTAGGGACAGAATACGAGCAGTACTTC